The 9 T cell receptor beta chains presented below share a single source sample, sequenced in a study of CD8+ T cells in alopecia areata. Following RNA extraction, reverse transcription yielded cDNA that acted as the sequencing template. Generated by immunoSEQ multiplex PCR, the TCRdb table keeps only in-frame clones and is missing some. The sample holds 98,000 or so clones, more than 55% seen once. The treatment here: oral pan-JAK inhibitor, 5-10 mg twice daily. The sequenced sample was CD8+ T cells sorted from blood, obtained at week 4, from a patient treated with tofacitinib. Receptors were obtained from a human donor with alopecia areata.

This clone was picked up a small number of times. J is TRBJ2-1 and V is TRBV27, with D possibly matching TRBD1 (6 bases). V was pared by 2 bases and J by 12 bases, with 11 bases between. This CDR3 comprises 12 residues. The germline V gene has CDR1 MNHEY and CDR2 SMNVEV (reference sequence). CDR3: CASSLIGGSQFF. CDR3 nucleotide sequence: TGTGCCAGCAGTTTAATAGGGGGTTCGCAGTTCTTC.

Here the CDR3 reads CASTTDSGANVLTF. CDR3 coding DNA: TGTGCCAGCACCACAGACTCTGGGGCCAACGTCCTGACTTTC. The J gene is TRBJ2-6, the V gene TRBV9, with D unclear. Germline values: CDR1 SGDLS, CDR2 YYNGEE. V was clipped by 6 bases and J by 0 bases, with 7 bases between them. The CDR3 is 14 residues long.

The rearrangement joins TRBV25-1 to TRBJ2-1, with D perhaps TRBD1 or TRBD2 (5 bases each). Deletions cut 6 bases from V and 0 bases from J, with 12 bases between. This CDR3 has 15 amino acids. Germline values: CDR1 MGHDK, CDR2 SYGVNS. CDR3 residues: CASSPWGSSYNEQFF. CDR3 DNA: TGTGCCAGCAGCCCTTGGGGGAGCTCCTACAATGAGCAGTTCTTC.

A single count supports this clone. The sample carries other DNA sequences with the same CDR3. The chain links TRBV30 to TRBJ1-5, with a weak D call TRBD1 (6 bases). The length of the CDR3 is 14 residues. Germline V lookup: CDR1 GTSNPN, CDR2 SVGIG (reference sequence). V shed 0 bases and J shed 4 bases, with 10 bases lying between them. In DNA, the CDR3 is TGTGCCTGGAGTGTATTAGGGGGGAATCAGCCCCAGCATTTT. This translates into CAWSVLGGNQPQHF. The entire variable domain, with the rest obtained from reference TRBV30 and TRBJ1-5, is as follows: SQTIHQWPATLVQPVGSPLSLECTVEGTSNPNLYWYRQAAGRGLQLLFYSVGIGQISSEVPQNLSASRPQDRQFILSSKKLLLSDSGFYLCAWSVLGGNQPQHFGDGTRLSIL.

This chain joins TRBV7-2 and TRBJ2-1, with a possible D match to TRBD2 (5 bases). Germline CDR1 SGHTA, CDR2 FQGNSA. The CDR3 has 17 amino acids. V lost 1 base to trimming and J lost 0 bases, with 13 bases between them. Written as DNA, the CDR3 is TGTGCCAGCAGCTTAGTGCGCGGGCGGAGCTCCTACAATGAGCAGTTCTTC. Protein product: CASSLVRGRSSYNEQFF.

This sequence joins TRBV15 and TRBJ2-2, with D unclear. The V gene lost 0 bases and the J gene lost 7 bases, with 15 bases spanning the gap. CDR3 length equals 16 residues. The germline gives CDR1 LNHNV, CDR2 YYDKDF (reference sequence). The CDR3: CATSRDSVDASGELFF. CDR3 sequence (DNA): TGTGCCACCAGCAGAGATAGTGTGGATGCGAGCGGGGAGCTGTTTTTT.

A few counts support this clone. The chain combines TRBV23-1 with TRBJ1-5; 7 bases map to TRBD1. TRBV23-1 falls under the ORF class, with uncertain function. The CDR3 is 19 amino acids. Unmatched junction bases numbered 23, after V lost 4 bases and J lost 8 bases. The CDR3 DNA sequence: TGCGCCAGCAGTCGATACCCCGCACAGGGGCGGTGCCCTTGGAAGCCCCAGCATTTT. Its protein product is CASSRYPAQGRCPWKPQHF.

The chain employs TRBV5-6 and TRBJ2-1, with D maybe TRBD2 (5 bases). V was clipped by 1 base and J by 5 bases, with 13 bases between them. This CDR3 is 15 amino acids long. The germline CDR1 and CDR2 sequences are SGHDT and YYEEEE. CDR3 loop: CASSLQRDIHNEQFF. The CDR3 nucleotides read TGTGCCAGCAGCTTGCAACGGGATATCCACAATGAGCAGTTCTTC.

This clone has a handful of counts. The chain employs TRBV6-6 and TRBJ2-1; 7 positions match TRBD2. Germline assignment: CDR1 MNHNY and CDR2 SVGAGI (reference sequence). This CDR3 is 15 amino acids long. Trimming removed 6 bases from V and 3 bases from J; junction bases left unmatched: 8. The CDR3: CASSDRGGVYNEQFF. The CDR3 DNA is TGTGCCAGCAGCGACCGTGGGGGGGTCTACAATGAGCAGTTCTTC.